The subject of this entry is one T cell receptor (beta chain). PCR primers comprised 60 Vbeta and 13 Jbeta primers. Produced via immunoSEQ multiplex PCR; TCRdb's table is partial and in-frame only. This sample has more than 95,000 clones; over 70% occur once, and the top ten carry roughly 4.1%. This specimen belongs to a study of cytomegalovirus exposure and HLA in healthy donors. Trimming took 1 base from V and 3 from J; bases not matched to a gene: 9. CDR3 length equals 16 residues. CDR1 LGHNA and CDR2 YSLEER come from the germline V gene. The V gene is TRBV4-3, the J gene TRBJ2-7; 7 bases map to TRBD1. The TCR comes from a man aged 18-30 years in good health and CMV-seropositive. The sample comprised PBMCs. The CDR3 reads CASSQAPDQGVYEQYF. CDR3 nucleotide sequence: TGCGCCAGCAGCCAAGCTCCCGATCAGGGGGTCTACGAGCAGTACTTC.